This T cell receptor beta chain was identified during a study of blood T cell repertoires in COVID-19. Followed over time, Seattle patients had been enrolled while infection was active. Libraries were prepared by immunoSEQ multiplex PCR; TCRdb keeps only in-frame clonotypes and omits some of them. Among about 260,000 clones listed, about 91% were seen once. The sequenced sample was peripheral blood. The clonotype comes from a person between 18 and 35 years old with COVID-19, enrolled during active disease.

Here the CDR3 reads CASRPRVGGRTGEQYF. In DNA, the CDR3 is TGTGCCAGCAGGCCCAGGGTTGGCGGGAGAACAGGCGAGCAGTACTTC. The chain links TRBV5-6 to TRBJ2-7, with 7 positions matching TRBD2. Germline CDR1 SGHDT, CDR2 YYEEEE. Trimming took 5 bases from V and 6 from J; bases not matched to a gene: 17. The CDR3 covers 16 residues.